The 9 T cell receptor beta chains reported below all come from one sample, sequenced in a study of blood T cell repertoires in COVID-19. Some clones are missing from TCRdb's copy, which holds only in-frame ones; the method was immunoSEQ multiplex PCR. The repertoire consists of approximately 170,000 clones, with about 86% occurring once and the leading ten covering roughly a fifth. The sequenced sample consisted of peripheral blood. These receptors all come from a woman between 65 and 79 years old who had recovered from COVID-19.

The chain uses TRBV18 and TRBJ2-7, with no clear D. V dropped 0 bases and J dropped 7 bases, with 13 bases sitting between them. The CDR3 has 14 amino acids. Germline V gives CDR1 KGHSH, CDR2 LQKENI. This CDR3 is CASSPPSELREQYF. CDR3 nucleotides: TGTGCCAGCTCACCACCGTCGGAGTTGCGGGAGCAGTACTTC.

The genes are TRBV7-3 and TRBJ2-7; 8 positions agree with TRBD1. J lost 6 bases, V lost 5 bases, and 9 bases had no gene match. CDR1 is SGHTA and CDR2 is FQGTGA in the germline V gene. There are 14 residues in the CDR3. The CDR3 DNA follows: TGTGCCAGCAGCCCAGGGGGCCTCCTCGGCGAGCAGTACTTC. Translating it yields CASSPGGLLGEQYF.

V and J are TRBV11-3 and TRBJ2-7; D uncertain. Trimming cost V 0 bases and J 7 bases, with 13 bases left between them. The CDR3 contains 14 residues. Germline V gene lookup returns CDR1 SGHNT and CDR2 YENEEA. The CDR3 loop is CASSLDESVGEQYF. CDR3 bases: TGTGCCAGCAGCTTAGATGAGAGCGTTGGGGAGCAGTACTTC.

The gene calls are TRBV28 and TRBJ2-3, with D tentatively TRBD2 (5 bases). CDR3 size: 13 residues. V was trimmed by 8 bases and J by 7 bases, leaving 16 bases between them. The germline CDR1 and CDR2 sequences are MDHEN and SYDVKM. The CDR3 protein is CASLNDIGNTQYF. CDR3 nucleotide sequence: TGTGCCAGCCTCAACGATATCGGGAATACGCAGTATTTT.

V gene TRBV5-1 combines with J gene TRBJ1-4; the D is unclear. Per the germline V gene, CDR1 is SGHRS and CDR2 is YFSETQ. V was shortened by 4 bases and J by 7 bases, with 14 bases between the two germline ends. CDR3 length equals 14 residues. The CDR3 protein is CASSPGPEGEKLFF. The CDR3 DNA is TGCGCCAGCAGCCCGGGCCCGGAGGGTGAAAAACTGTTTTTT.

J is TRBJ1-5 and V is TRBV7-8; D is possibly TRBD1 (5 bases). CDR1 is SGHVS and CDR2 is FQNEAQ in the germline V gene. Trimming cost V 5 bases and J 0 bases, with 11 bases left between them. This CDR3 contains 15 residues. The CDR3 sequence is CASSPRGGSNQPQHF. The CDR3 DNA reads TGTGCCAGCAGCCCCCGGGGGGGTAGCAATCAGCCCCAGCATTTT. The variable domain in full, completed from reference TRBV7-8 and TRBJ1-5, reads GAGVSQSPRYKVAKRGQDVALRCDPISGHVSLFWYQQALGQGPEFLTYFQNEAQLDKSGLPSDRFFAERPEGSVSTLKIQRTQQEDSAVYLCASSPRGGSNQPQHFGDGTRLSIL.

The V call is TRBV13, the J call TRBJ1-4; 8 bases align to TRBD1. Germline V gene lookup returns CDR1 PRHDT and CDR2 FYEKMQ (reference sequence). V was clipped by 5 bases and J by 7 bases; unmatched bases: 6. CDR3 length: 14 residues. The CDR3 region has the DNA TGTGCCAGCAGCGGTACAGGGGGGGGTGAAAAACTGTTTTTT. Protein product: CASSGTGGGEKLFF.

This clone has only a few counts. The gene calls are TRBV6-6 and TRBJ1-3; 8 nucleotides match TRBD1. CDR3 length equals 16 residues. Germline lookup yields CDR1 MNHNY and CDR2 SVGAGI (reference sequence). The J segment lost 8 bases and the V segment lost 6 bases, leaving 15 bases of the junction unmatched. In DNA, the CDR3 is TGTGCCAGCAGACCGACAGGGGTTACGTCGAGGGACACCATATATTTT. This encodes CASRPTGVTSRDTIYF.

J is TRBJ2-3 and V is TRBV9, with 7 bases identical to TRBD1. Germline V CDR1 and CDR2: SGDLS, YYNGEE. V was clipped by 4 bases and J by 2 bases; unmatched bases: 4. The CDR3 is 14 amino acids. The CDR3: CASSPGQATDTQYF. DNA of the CDR3: TGTGCCAGCAGCCCCGGACAGGCCACAGATACGCAGTATTTT.